Presented here are 17 T cell receptor beta chains from one specimen sequenced in a study of patients and donors after allogeneic stem cell transplantation. TCRdb used MiXCR to reprocess the RT-PCR reads, holding one entry per CDR3 protein. The data hold tens of thousands of distinct CDR3 sequences, with about 5% observed a single time. Material for sequencing was blood, either unsorted or a sorted T cell fraction (not recorded which). Source of these receptors: a human donor who was either an allogeneic HSCT recipient or a stem cell or donor lymphocyte infusion donor (not recorded which). It is not recorded whose cells these are; they may come from a transplant donor.

This clonotype was seen many times. The germline gene is not matched at one end of the junction; a read error may be the cause. This chain joins TRBV5-4 and TRBJ2-5; the match to TRBD1 covers 8 bases. Germline V gene data show CDR1 as SGHNT and CDR2 as YYREEE (reference sequence). The CDR3 is 11 residues long. Here the CDR3 DNA reads TGTGCCAGCAGCTTGTGTGGACAGGGTCACTTC. Protein: CASSLCGQGHF.

At least ten counts were recorded for this clonotype. The chain joins TRBV7-9 to TRBJ1-2, with 9 nucleotides matching TRBD1. The V gene's germline CDR1 is SEHNR and CDR2 FQNEAQ (reference sequence). Unmatched junction bases numbered 2, after V lost 4 bases and J lost 8 bases. The CDR3 is made up of 12 amino acids. The CDR3 is CASSWTGDGYTF. The CDR3 nucleotides read TGTGCCAGCAGCTGGACAGGGGACGGCTACACCTTC.

This clonotype was observed a handful of times. The chain joins TRBV5-1 to TRBJ2-7; 8 nucleotides line up with TRBD1. Losses at the gene ends were 0 bases for V and 7 bases for J; bases not matched to a gene: 9. In germline, CDR1 is SGHRS, CDR2 YFSETQ. The CDR3 consists of 15 residues. CDR3 protein: CASSLGGAGGGEQYF. The DNA for the CDR3 is TGCGCCAGCAGCTTGGGGGGAGCAGGGGGCGGGGAGCAGTACTTC. Using reference TRBV5-1 and TRBJ2-7 for the parts outside the CDR3, the full variable domain is KAGVTQTPRYLIKTRGQQVTLSCSPISGHRSVSWYQQTPGQGLQFLFEYFSETQRNKGNFPGRFSGRQFSNSRSEMNVSTLELGDSALYLCASSLGGAGGGEQYFGPGTRLTVT.

The V call is TRBV5-1, the J call TRBJ2-5; D remains ambiguous. Germline CDR1 and CDR2: SGHRS and YFSETQ. The CDR3 sequence is 14 residues long. The ends were cut back, 5 bases at V and 5 bases at J, with 16 bases in the middle. CDR3 protein: CASSLNSLVETQYF. The CDR3 coding sequence is TGCGCCAGCAGTTTAAACTCCCTAGTGGAGACCCAGTACTTC.

A few counts support this clonotype. V and J are TRBV29-1 and TRBJ1-1; D is undetermined. Trimming removed 7 bases from V and 5 bases from J, with 11 bases in between. The CDR3 spans 11 residues. Germline V gives CDR1 SQVTM, CDR2 ANQGSEA. The CDR3 protein is CSAGMGTEAFF. CDR3 in DNA: TGCAGCGCTGGTATGGGGACTGAAGCTTTCTTT.

There are many counts of this clonotype. The chain links TRBV5-1 to TRBJ1-1; unclear D gene. This CDR3 region has 16 residues. Trimming took 0 bases from V and 1 from J, leaving 13 bases between them. Germline values: CDR1 SGHRS, CDR2 YFSETQ. The CDR3 spells CASSLDGVRRNTEAFF. As DNA, the CDR3 is TGCGCCAGCAGCTTGGATGGGGTCAGGAGGAACACTGAAGCTTTCTTT.

In this sample, this clonotype turned up many times. The chain employs TRBV7-9 and TRBJ1-2; 7 nucleotides agree with TRBD1. After removal of 7 bases from V and 3 bases from J, the junction contained 11 bases not matched to a gene. Looked up from germline, CDR1 is SEHNR and CDR2 is FQNEAQ (reference sequence). The CDR3 contains 15 residues. The CDR3 here is CASTYNDRADYGYTF. Written as DNA, the CDR3 is TGTGCCAGCACCTACAACGACAGGGCGGACTATGGCTACACCTTC.

This clonotype was counted ten times or more. The rearrangement uses TRBV20-1 and TRBJ2-3, with TRBD2 identical over 9 bases. After removal of 2 bases from V and 2 bases from J, the junction contained 8 bases not matched to a gene. Germline lookup yields CDR1 DFQATT and CDR2 SNEGSKA (reference sequence). This CDR3 comprises 16 residues. The DNA for the CDR3 is TGCAGTGCTAGATCGGGGATAGCGGGGGACACAGATACGCAGTATTTT. It encodes CSARSGIAGDTDTQYF.

This clonotype was detected many times. The chain has TRBV18 and TRBJ1-1; 9 nucleotides match TRBD1. V lost 1 base and J lost 4; bases outside the gene matches: 7. From germline, CDR1 is KGHSH and CDR2 LQKENI. CDR3 length: 16 residues. The CDR3 region has the DNA TGTGCCAGCTCACCACTACAGGGGGCTCGTGGCACTGAAGCTTTCTTT. Translation gives CASSPLQGARGTEAFF.

This clonotype was counted many times. V usage is TRBV5-6 and J usage is TRBJ2-1; 8 bases agree with TRBD2. Unmatched junction bases numbered 6, after V lost 0 bases and J lost 4 bases. This CDR3 is 16 amino acids long. Germline V CDR1 and CDR2: SGHDT, YYEEEE. CDR3 in amino acids: CASSLAGTSLYNEQFF. The CDR3 DNA reads as TGTGCCAGCAGCTTGGCCGGGACTAGTCTTTACAATGAGCAGTTCTTC.

The J gene is TRBJ2-4, the V gene TRBV20-1; no clear D gene. Trimming took 6 bases from V and 2 from J, leaving 14 bases between them. Germline values: CDR1 DFQATT, CDR2 SNEGSKA (reference sequence). The CDR3 covers 14 residues. CDR3 sequence (DNA): TGCAGTGCCAAAGGCCGTGACCCCAAAAACATTCAGTACTTC. It specifies CSAKGRDPKNIQYF.

The sample holds many counts of this clonotype. This sequence joins TRBV5-1 and TRBJ2-5, with D tentatively TRBD2 (6 bases). V shed 0 bases and J shed 4 bases, with 13 bases lying between them. CDR1 SGHRS and CDR2 YFSETQ come from the germline V gene. The CDR3 covers 15 residues. CDR3 coding DNA: TGCGCCAGCAGCTTGGGAGCGGGCGGCGGAGAGACCCAGTACTTC. Amino acids: CASSLGAGGGETQYF. Variable domain in full (rest from reference TRBV5-1 and TRBJ2-5): KAGVTQTPRYLIKTRGQQVTLSCSPISGHRSVSWYQQTPGQGLQFLFEYFSETQRNKGNFPGRFSGRQFSNSRSEMNVSTLELGDSALYLCASSLGAGGGETQYFGPGTRLLVL.

A few counts support this clonotype. V gene TRBV6-1 combines with J gene TRBJ2-7; D tentatively fits TRBD1 or TRBD2 (5 bases each). The V and J ends lost 4 bases and 0 bases respectively, with 13 bases between them. CDR3 length equals 15 residues. The V gene's germline CDR1 is MNHNS and CDR2 SASEGT. CDR3: CASSAQGRSSYEQYF. In DNA form, the CDR3 reads TGTGCCAGCAGTGCCCAGGGACGTAGCTCCTACGAGCAGTACTTC.

This clonotype was recorded at least ten times. The rearrangement joins TRBV4-1 to TRBJ1-4; D might be TRBD1 (5 bases). The V and J ends lost 1 base and 5 bases respectively, with 8 bases between them. Germline CDR1 and CDR2: MGHRA and YSYEKL. CDR3 length: 14 residues. CDR3 sequence reads: CASSQGQSNEKLFF. In nucleotides, the CDR3 is TGCGCCAGCAGCCAAGGACAGAGCAATGAAAAACTGTTTTTT.

The chain has TRBV10-2 and TRBJ2-5; the D is unclear. The V and J ends lost 2 bases and 1 base respectively, with 2 bases between them. The CDR3 is 12 residues long. The germline gives CDR1 WSHSY, CDR2 SAAADI. CDR3 loop: CASSETQETQYF. The CDR3 DNA reads as TGCGCCAGCAGTGAGACCCAAGAGACCCAGTACTTC.

In DNA, the CDR3 is TGTGCCAGCAGCGGGACAGGGGGCTTGAACACTGAAGCTTTCTTT. It is translated as CASSGTGGLNTEAFF. The chain employs TRBV27 and TRBJ1-1; 12 bases are a match to TRBD1. The CDR3 consists of 15 residues. From germline, CDR1 is MNHEY and CDR2 SMNVEV (reference sequence). V was clipped by 6 bases and J by 0 bases; unmatched bases: 2.

Only a few counts were recorded for this clonotype. The chain employs TRBV3-1 and TRBJ2-7; D unclear. The CDR3 totals 14 residues. CDR1 is LGHDT and CDR2 is YNNKEL in the germline V gene (reference sequence). Trimming left V 0 bases short and J 3 bases short, with 9 bases between. The CDR3 is CASSQDGRLYEQYF. Here the CDR3 DNA reads TGTGCCAGCAGCCAAGATGGGCGACTCTACGAGCAGTACTTC.